A selection of T cell receptor beta chains follows, all from one sample in a study of T cells in Graves' hyperthyroidism and ophthalmopathy. MiXCR was run by TCRdb on the multiplex PCR reads, yielding one entry per CDR3 protein. Altogether about 400,000 distinct CDR3 sequences are present, 15% to 17% being singletons, with the ten largest covering 25% to 30%. Sequenced material: blood. The receptor source for this set is a young woman with Graves' hyperthyroidism that later progressed to Graves' ophthalmopathy. CDR3s include the opening cysteine and the closing phenylalanine or tryptophan. The order of the fields is J gene, D gene, V gene, clone size, CDR3 DNA, CDR3 protein. A D gene is named only where the DNA matches it firmly. Expanded clones get a size class; other rows say once, few or many, or leave the size out.

TRBJ1-6 NA TRBV18 many TGTGCCAGCTCACCACCGGGGGACGGCTATAATTCACCCCTCCACTTT CASSPPGDGYNSPLHF
TRBJ2-3 NA TRBV3-1 many TGTGCCAGCAGCCAAGATCATGCGGATACGCAGTATTTT CASSQDHADTQYF
TRBJ1-2 NA TRBV7-2 many TGTGCCAGCAGCTTAGCATACAGAAGTCGCTACACCTTC CASSLAYRSRYTF
TRBJ1-3 NA TRBV9 few TGTGCCAGCAGCGCTGGGGTGGGGAAGGGAAACACCATATATTTT CASSAGVGKGNTIYF
TRBJ1-6 NA TRBV3-1 many TGTGCCAGCAGCCCCGGCGGGGTCGCCCGGCCACCCCTCCACTTT CASSPGGVARPPLHF
TRBJ2-1 TRBD2 TRBV20-1 NA TGCAGTGCTAGTGCCCCGGGACTAGCGGGAGTCAACTCGTACAATGAGCAGTTCTTC CSASAPGLAGVNSYNEQFF
TRBJ2-1 NA TRBV20-1 many TGCAGTCCGGGCCGAGGATCAAATGAGCAGTTCTTC CSPGRGSNEQFF
TRBJ2-1 NA TRBV11-2 many TGTGCCAGCAGCTCCCTGTGGGCTAGTGTACATGAGCAGTTCTTC CASSSLWASVHEQFF
TRBJ2-3 TRBD2 TRBV5-1 many TGCGCCAGCAGCTTGTTAGGGAGGGGCCTCAGCACAGATACGCAGTATTTT CASSLLGRGLSTDTQYF
TRBJ2-1 NA TRBV20-1 many TGCAGTGCCAGATCGGGGAGAACCTACAATGAGCAGTTCTTC CSARSGRTYNEQFF
TRBJ1-5 NA TRBV27 many TGTGCCAGCAGTTTACGTGCAGGGGATAGCAATCAGCCCCAGCATTTT CASSLRAGDSNQPQHF
TRBJ1-5 TRBD1 TRBV20-1 many TGCAGTGCTAGATCGGGGGGACAGGGGGCTAATCAGCCCCAGCATTTT CSARSGGQGANQPQHF
TRBJ2-7 TRBD2 TRBV20-1 few TGCAGTGCTTCCCAACCGGGACTAGCGCCAGACGAGCAGTACTTC CSASQPGLAPDEQYF
TRBJ2-5 TRBD2 TRBV27 NA TGTGCCAGCAGCTCCGGGACTAGCGGCCCCGTGACCCAGTACTTC CASSSGTSGPVTQYF
TRBJ2-3 TRBD2 TRBV7-2 NA TGTGCCAGCAGGTCCGGGACTAGCCAACTAAATACGCAGTATTTT CASRSGTSQLNTQYF
TRBJ2-7 TRBD1 TRBV7-8 many TGTGCCAGCAGCTCACGGACAGGGCGGGCCTACGAGCAGTACTTC CASSSRTGRAYEQYF
TRBJ2-7 NA TRBV9 few TGTGCCAGCAGCCGAATGGACGGGGCTTCGTACGAGCAGTACTTC CASSRMDGASYEQYF
TRBJ1-5 TRBD1 TRBV28 many TGTGCCAGCAGGGCCGGGACAGGCAATCAGCCCCAGCATTTT CASRAGTGNQPQHF
TRBJ2-7 NA TRBV10-3 NA TGTGCCATCAGGGACACTTCATACGAGCAGTACTTC CAIRDTSYEQYF
TRBJ1-2 NA TRBV28 NA TGTGCCAGCAGGGTTAGACGGGGCTATGGCTACACCTTC CASRVRRGYGYTF
TRBJ2-3 NA TRBV4-3 NA TGCGCCAGCAGCCAAGGAGGCGGGGGCCCTAGCACAGATACGCAGTATTTT CASSQGGGGPSTDTQYF
TRBJ1-6 TRBD1 TRBV6-1 NA TGTGCCAGCAGTGCCGGGACAGACTATTCACCCCTCCACTTT CASSAGTDYSPLHF
TRBJ1-1 NA TRBV20-1 many TGCAGTGCTAGACCCACGACAAAGATGAACACTGAAGCTTTCTTT CSARPTTKMNTEAFF
TRBJ1-2 NA TRBV27 NA TGTGCCAGCAGTGCGAGCTACAGGGACTATGGCTACACCTTC CASSASYRDYGYTF
TRBJ1-1 NA TRBV4-1 few TGCGCCAGCAGCCAGGATAGGAACATGAACACTGAAGCTTTCTTT CASSQDRNMNTEAFF
TRBJ2-7 NA TRBV12-3/TRBV12-4 few TGTGCCAGCAGTCTAAAGAACGGGGCAAACTACGAGCAGTACTTC CASSLKNGANYEQYF
TRBJ2-3 NA TRBV28 many TGTGCCAGCCGAAACCGGGACGCCGTGGCCGATACGCAGTATTTT CASRNRDAVADTQYF
TRBJ1-6 NA TRBV12-3/TRBV12-4 many TGTGCCAGCAAGGCAGTCAATAATTCACCCCTCCACTTT CASKAVNNSPLHF
TRBJ2-7 TRBD1 TRBV5-6 NA TGTGCCAGCAGCTTGGGGGGGGGGACAGGGGCCTACGAGCAGTACTTC CASSLGGGTGAYEQYF
TRBJ1-1 NA TRBV20-1 many TGCAGTGCCGTTACAGGGACTGAAGCTTTCTTT CSAVTGTEAFF
TRBJ2-5 NA TRBV2 many TGTGCCAGCAGCCTGTCCCCCAGGGGTGGAGAGACCCAGTACTTC CASSLSPRGGETQYF
TRBJ2-3 TRBD1 TRBV7-2 few TGTGCCAGCACAGCTGGGGACAGTTTCACAGATACGCAGTATTTT CASTAGDSFTDTQYF
TRBJ1-5 NA TRBV7-8 many TGTGCCAGCAGCTTAGATATAACTAGCAATCAGCCCCAGCATTTT CASSLDITSNQPQHF
TRBJ2-4 NA TRBV6-1 NA TGTGCCAGCAGTTATTTCTACTCCGGGGGAGCCAAAAACATTCAGTACTTC CASSYFYSGGAKNIQYF
TRBJ2-1 NA TRBV27 NA TGTGCCAGCAGTTTAACAGGGATATGGGCCTACAATGAGCAGTTCTTC CASSLTGIWAYNEQFF
TRBJ2-1 NA TRBV2 many TGTGCCAGCAATGGGGGCAAGCAGTTCTTC CASNGGKQFF
TRBJ1-4 NA TRBV11-2 few TGTGCCAGCAGCCTTCGCCCCTGGGGGGAAAAACTGCTTTTT CASSLRPWGEKLLF
TRBJ2-7 NA TRBV27 NA TGTGCCAGCAGTTTAGGTTTTTGGAATCCCTACGAGCAGTACTTC CASSLGFWNPYEQYF
TRBJ1-2 NA TRBV5-6 NA TGTGCCAGCAGGTGGGCGTCCAGCTATGGCTACACCTTC CASRWASSYGYTF